A selection of T cell receptor beta chains follows, all from one sample in a study of glioma-infiltrating T cells after dendritic cell vaccination. The assay was immunoSEQ multiplex PCR, and TCRdb's table has in-frame clones only and misses some. This table has roughly 87,000 clones, over 80% appearing once. This specimen consisted of blood, obtained after dendritic cell vaccination. These receptors all stem from a human donor with glioblastoma. Each CDR3 is given without its conserved first and last residue.

V: TRBV7-2
J: TRBJ1-6
CDR3: ASSHETEVYSPLH

V: TRBV6-5
J: TRBJ2-7
CDR3: ASRSTGSHEQY

V: TRBV5-1
J: TRBJ1-2
CDR3: ASSRGEESYGYT

V: TRBV10-3
J: TRBJ2-3
CDR3: ATAANGLTNTDTQY

V: TRBV5-6
J: TRBJ1-2
CDR3: ASTRDRGRLGYT

V: TRBV6-5
J: TRBJ2-5
CDR3: ASSTTLEETQY

V: TRBV5-1
J: TRBJ2-5
CDR3: ASSLFGQGQETQY

V: TRBV4-2
J: TRBJ2-7
CDR3: ASSQEPGSSYEQY

V: TRBV14
J: TRBJ2-7
CDR3: ASSVQAGDYEQY

V: TRBV4-3
J: TRBJ2-6
CDR3: ASSQGGKAGANVLT

V: TRBV14
J: TRBJ1-5
CDR3: ASSQQGYNQPQH

V: TRBV6-6
J: TRBJ1-1
CDR3: ASSYSGYQSEAF

V: TRBV10-3
J: TRBJ1-4
CDR3: AAGTGLNEKLF

V: TRBV2
J: TRBJ2-3
CDR3: ASSTTITDTQY

V: TRBV6-5
J: TRBJ2-2
CDR3: ASSVYGELF

V: TRBV4-1
J: TRBJ1-4
CDR3: ASEGLHEGDEKLF

V: TRBV2
J: TRBJ2-3
CDR3: ASRPTSGSDTQY

V: TRBV27
J: TRBJ1-6
CDR3: ASRPGQENSPLH

V: TRBV6-5
J: TRBJ1-1
CDR3: ASSYGSTEAF

V: TRBV19
J: TRBJ1-2
CDR3: ASHQREVDGYT

V: TRBV9
J: TRBJ2-3
CDR3: ASSVGVLSPDTQY

V: TRBV12-5
J: TRBJ1-2
CDR3: ASGLGRGDYGYT

V: TRBV18
J: TRBJ2-7
CDR3: ASSTREGEQY

V: TRBV6-4
J: TRBJ2-5
CDR3: ASSDSRGAETQY

V: TRBV6-5
J: TRBJ1-2
CDR3: ASRLTGAYGYT

V: TRBV11-2
J: TRBJ2-1
CDR3: ASSYGLGTVNNEQF

V: TRBV9
J: TRBJ1-5
CDR3: ASSVGGRVDQPQH

V: TRBV5-1
J: TRBJ1-1
CDR3: ASSISGTGSTEAF

V: TRBV11-2
J: TRBJ2-6
CDR3: ASSSSPGQGGIGANVLT

V: TRBV5-1
J: TRBJ2-3
CDR3: ASSGLAGGRDTQY

V: TRBV6-4
J: TRBJ2-7
CDR3: ATPPLYEQY

V: TRBV5-1
J: TRBJ2-7
CDR3: ASSLAQGSNEQY

V: TRBV7-2
J: TRBJ1-5
CDR3: ASSLVVTGPWQPQH

V: TRBV7-6
J: TRBJ1-1
CDR3: ASSRQVNTEAF

V: TRBV9
J: TRBJ1-4
CDR3: ASSPGGFGEKLF

V: TRBV4-2
J: TRBJ2-7
CDR3: ASSQDGQGEGEQY